This entry features one T cell receptor (beta chain) sequence. This clonotype was seen more than once but under ten times. The clone's antigen remains unknown. Base quality data are lacking; no much larger clone is found one base away. The CDR1 and CDR2 encoded by the germline V gene are SGHTA and FQGNSA. The CDR3 contains 15 residues, cysteine and phenylalanine counted. The only DNA kept is the CDR3, 45 bases in frame from the first base. Germline trimming amounts to 5 bases on V and 3 bases on J, with 5 as the count of junction bases outside the gene matches. Preparation of the library involved 5' RACE. Sequenced using an Illumina HiSeq 2000. Template switching added a universal primer binding site, and the final cDNA carried a unique molecular identifier that allowed TCR cDNA molecules to be counted accurately. Specific primers in the conserved constant-segment region were used to synthesize first-strand cDNA for TCR alpha and beta chains. Each cDNA library was double barcoded, with a SMART-Mk sample barcode plus Illumina barcodes, to control for contamination. Two successive PCR steps introduced TruSeq adapter sequences along with Illumina sample barcodes. TCR alpha and beta cDNA libraries were sequenced on the Illumina HiSeq platform with custom primers. Turning to the authors' computational methods: Raw reads were processed with MiGEC to extract unique molecular identifiers, and MiXCR was used to determine CDR3 positions. For each individual, recombination models were inferred using an EM algorithm with the repgenHMM and IGoR tools. The analysis of shared clonotypes was done with the tcR package in R, with sharing normalized by the product of cloneset sizes. To study raw recombination without the effects of thymic and clonal selection, out-of-frame nonproductive sequences were analyzed. The public reads were run again by TCRdb, first through fastp at Q25 and then through MiXCR, and only productive beta chains were kept. Entries are consolidated by CDR3 protein sequence, retaining the most common genes and DNA. TCRdb's processing, not the study's, gives the V and J calls here. The sample table records some 560,000 distinct CDR3 sequences; around a tenth of these occur just once. The ten largest clones take up roughly 3.2% of the sample.

Every donor was a healthy Caucasian. The twin cohort comprised three pairs of female monozygotic twins, all aged roughly 18 to 30 years. The RNA used for TCR libraries was isolated from peripheral blood mononuclear cells. These data belong to a study of identical twins (dated by TCRdb to 2016 to 2018). Study-wide context: To test whether fetal clonotypes persist, this study deep-sequenced TCR alpha and beta repertoires from monozygotic twins, from unrelated adults of various ages, and from cord blood. To rule out contamination, the twin experiments were replicated at different times with different library preparation protocols. Broader findings and caveats from the paper: Invariant T cells such as MAIT and iNKT could partly confound zero-insertion analyses, though diverse VJ usage argued against this for most clonotypes. Conclusions relied on cross-sectional statistical analysis, since the same donors could not be followed over many years. Recombination models systematically underestimated out-of-frame TCR alpha sharing in monozygotic twins but agreed with sharing between unrelated individuals. Fewer insertions were carried by abundant cord blood beta clonotypes; a weaker similar trend was observed in young adult naive repertoires, while no such trend was observed in memory repertoires. A weaker excess of twin sharing was found in beta out-of-frame sequences because the signal-to-noise ratio was lowered by fewer shared sequences. Out-of-frame TCR alpha sequences shared between twins showed an excess of low generation-probability sequences compared with coincidental sharing between unrelated individuals.

This sample was shared with a second study, whose subject was yellow fever vaccine responses in identical twins. From that second study: According to the authors, the vaccine-induced T cell response in identical twins seemed to be partly convergent and partly specific to each individual. In identical twins, the study followed T cell clones that responded to the vaccine with precision.

This TCR was sampled from a woman younger than 35 in good health. The rearranged chain carries TRBV7-2 and TRBJ2-7; TRBD2 aligns with 12 central bases. The sequencing input was PBMCs. The sequenced DNA: TGTGCCAGCAGCGCTAGCGGGAGGGGATACTACGAGCAGTACTTC. This sequence encodes CASSASGRGYYEQYF.